The 20 T cell receptor beta chains in this list originate from one sample, sequenced in a study of cytomegalovirus exposure and HLA in healthy donors. This PCR relied on a set of 60 Vbeta primers and 13 Jbeta primers. Method: immunoSEQ multiplex PCR; TCRdb's copy keeps in-frame clones and lacks some. The sample shows approximately 170,000 clones, over 60% of them seen only once. Material for sequencing was PBMCs. These receptor sequences come from a female donor in good health and CMV-seronegative.

V and J are TRBV15 and TRBJ1-1; D gene uncertain. Germline V gene sequence: CDR1 LNHNV, CDR2 YYDKDF (reference sequence). Deletions cut 2 bases from V and 0 bases from J, with 7 bases between. CDR3 size: 14 residues. The CDR3 sequence: CATSRNSLNTEAFF. CDR3 DNA: TGTGCCACCAGCAGAAACAGCCTGAACACTGAAGCTTTCTTT.

The chain uses TRBV19 and TRBJ1-6, with unresolved D. The CDR3 extends over 14 amino acids. Germline loops: CDR1 LNHDA, CDR2 SQIVND (reference sequence). The germline V and J ends were trimmed by 8 bases and 14 bases, with 22 bases remaining between them. CDR3 in DNA: TGTGCCAGTCGTGAGGGCGGGCAATTGAAGGCCCTCCACTTT. Encoded protein: CASREGGQLKALHF. The variable domain in full, completed from reference TRBV19 and TRBJ1-6, reads DGGITQSPKYLFRKEGQNVTLSCEQNLNHDAMYWYRQDPGQGLRLIYYSQIVNDFQKGDIAEGYSVSREKKESFPLTVTSAQKNPTAFYLCASREGGQLKALHFGNGTRLTVT.

V is TRBV6-5 and J is TRBJ2-2, with D perhaps TRBD2 (6 bases). V was shortened by 5 bases and J by 6 bases, with 10 bases between the two germline ends. Germline V gene lookup returns CDR1 MNHEY and CDR2 SVGAGI. The length of the CDR3 is 13 residues. CDR3 bases: TGTGCCAGCAGTGTCGGGGGAGCCGGGGAGCTGTTTTTT. Translated, it gives CASSVGGAGELFF.

The chain joins TRBV18 to TRBJ1-1, with D maybe TRBD1 (5 bases). The germline gives CDR1 KGHSH, CDR2 LQKENI. The germline V and J ends were trimmed by 8 bases and 1 base, with 11 bases remaining between them. The CDR3 covers 13 residues. The CDR3 here is CASTNQGNTEAFF. The CDR3 coding sequence is TGTGCCAGCACCAATCAGGGGAACACTGAAGCTTTCTTT.

This clone was seen just once. The genes are TRBV7-9 and TRBJ1-5; possible D gene TRBD1, 5 bases. The CDR3 extends over 12 amino acids. V lost 5 bases, J lost 5 bases, and 7 bases lay in between. CDR1 and CDR2 (germline): SEHNR, FQNEAQ (reference sequence). The CDR3 loop reads CASSPGDQPQHF. DNA of the CDR3: TGTGCCAGCAGCCCGGGGGATCAGCCCCAGCATTTT.

The chain carries TRBV11-2 and TRBJ2-5, with D perhaps TRBD1 (6 bases). The V gene lost 3 bases and the J gene lost 5 bases, with 13 bases spanning the gap. This CDR3 spans 14 amino acids. Germline loops: CDR1 SGHAT, CDR2 FQNNGV. For the CDR3, the DNA is TGTGCCAGCAGCTTTTACAGGGATAGCGAGACCCAGTACTTC. As protein: CASSFYRDSETQYF.

The chain joins TRBV5-4 to TRBJ2-1, with TRBD1 matching over 8 bases. The junction had 11 bases not matched to a gene; V was cut back by 4 bases and J by 8 bases. CDR3 size: 15 residues. Germline V gene lookup returns CDR1 SGHNT and CDR2 YYREEE (reference sequence). CDR3 in amino acids: CASSPPDREGHEQFF. DNA of the CDR3: TGTGCCAGCAGCCCGCCGGACAGGGAAGGTCATGAGCAGTTCTTC. Filled out from reference TRBV5-4 and TRBJ2-1, the complete variable domain reads ETGVTQSPTHLIKTRGQQVTLRCSSQSGHNTVSWYQQALGQGPQFIFQYYREEENGRGNFPPRFSGLQFPNYSSELNVNALELDDSALYLCASSPPDREGHEQFFGPGTRLTVL.

CDR3 coding DNA: TGTGCCAGCAGCTCCCTCAGGGGCGGCTCCTACGAGCAGTACTTC. Protein product: CASSSLRGGSYEQYF. The chain has TRBV7-2 and TRBJ2-7; D is possibly TRBD1 (6 bases). The ends were cut back, 4 bases at V and 0 bases at J, with 13 bases in the middle. This CDR3 region has 15 residues. Germline values: CDR1 SGHTA, CDR2 FQGNSA.

The V gene is TRBV18, the J gene TRBJ1-1; 7 bases are a match to TRBD1. The CDR3 has 13 residues. Germline values: CDR1 KGHSH, CDR2 LQKENI. V trimming: 6 bases; J trimming: 6 bases; junction bases outside the gene matches: 7. CDR3 DNA sequence: TGTGCCAGCTCTCCTGACAGGGCTTCTGAAGCTTTCTTT. This encodes CASSPDRASEAFF. Based on the CDR3 plus reference TRBV18 and TRBJ1-1, the full variable domain is NAGVMQNPRHLVRRRGQEARLRCSPMKGHSHVYWYRQLPEEGLKFMVYLQKENIIDESGMPKERFSAEFPKEGPSILRIQQVVRGDSAAYFCASSPDRASEAFFGQGTRLTVV.

The chain links TRBV19 to TRBJ2-2; 11 positions match TRBD2. The V gene end was trimmed by 8 bases and the J gene end by 5 bases; junction bases not matched to a gene: 7. The CDR3 is 15 residues long. The V gene's germline CDR1 is LNHDA and CDR2 SQIVND (reference sequence). In DNA, the CDR3 is TGTGCCAGTGATAGCGGGAGGGCCTTAACCGGGGAGCTGTTTTTT. It translates to CASDSGRALTGELFF. The full variable domain, completed using reference TRBV19 and TRBJ2-2, is DGGITQSPKYLFRKEGQNVTLSCEQNLNHDAMYWYRQDPGQGLRLIYYSQIVNDFQKGDIAEGYSVSREKKESFPLTVTSAQKNPTAFYLCASDSGRALTGELFFGEGSRLTVL.

The chain employs TRBV10-3 and TRBJ2-1; 7 bases are shared with TRBD1. The CDR3 loop spans 13 amino acids. Germline CDR1 ENHRY, CDR2 SYGVKD. Germline trimming cut 8 bases from V and 0 bases from J; bases unmatched to any gene: 1. In DNA form, the CDR3 reads TGTGCCATCCAGGGGGACTCCTACAATGAGCAGTTCTTC. Translating gives CAIQGDSYNEQFF.

This clone was seen a handful of times. This chain uses TRBV6-6 with TRBJ2-3; TRBD2 aligns across 12 bases. The CDR3 contains 15 residues. Germline V CDR1 and CDR2: MNHNY, SVGAGI (reference sequence). Unmatched junction bases numbered 6, after V lost 5 bases and J lost 6 bases. The CDR3 DNA is TGTGCCAGCAGTCCGTGGACTAGCGGGATGGATACGCAGTATTTT. It specifies CASSPWTSGMDTQYF.

This chain connects TRBV5-1 to TRBJ2-1; TRBD1 is a possible D gene (6 bases). The CDR3 has 15 amino acids. Germline CDR1 SGHRS, CDR2 YFSETQ. Trimming shortened V by 4 bases and J by 6 bases, and 17 bases separated the two germline ends. For the CDR3, the DNA is TGCGCCAGCAGCAGCGGACAGCTTGGGGGCAATGAGCAGTTCTTC. Translating gives CASSSGQLGGNEQFF.

The chain is built from TRBV11-1 and TRBJ2-7; 9 bases fit TRBD2. This CDR3 has 14 amino acids. V lost 3 bases, J lost 4 bases, and 4 bases stayed unmatched. Germline CDR1 reads SGHAT; CDR2 reads FQDESV (reference sequence). CDR3 sequence reads: CASSFSGSGYEQYF. The CDR3 nucleotides are TGTGCCAGCAGCTTTAGCGGGAGCGGGTACGAGCAGTACTTC. The whole variable domain, filled in from reference TRBV11-1 and TRBJ2-7, reads EAEVAQSPRYKITEKSQAVAFWCDPISGHATLYWYRQILGQGPELLVQFQDESVVDDSQLPKDRFSAERLKGVDSTLKIQPAELGDSAMYLCASSFSGSGYEQYFGPGTRLTVT.

On this clone: At one end, the junction sequence differs from germline, possibly due to a read error. The rearrangement links TRBV4-3 to TRBJ2-4, with D possibly TRBD1 on 6 matching bases. Germline-derived CDR1 and CDR2 are LGHNA and YSLEER. The CDR3 has 19 residues. CDR3 amino acids: CASSQDRVQGRRTKNSQYF. In nucleotides, the CDR3 is TGCGCCAGCAGCCAAGATCGAGTCCAGGGGCGCAGAACCAAAAACAGTCAGTACTTC.

The chain carries TRBV4-2 and TRBJ2-3; 9 nucleotides line up with TRBD2. The CDR3 extends over 18 amino acids. Per the germline V gene, CDR1 is LGHNA and CDR2 is YNFKEQ. V shed 1 base and J 6 bases; nucleotides not matched to a gene: 14. The CDR3 DNA sequence: TGTGCCAGCAGCCAAGCTCTCCACGGGCGGGGGGGAGGGGATACGCAGTATTTT. Translating gives CASSQALHGRGGGDTQYF.

This clone appeared a few times. This chain links TRBV11-2 with TRBJ1-1; D call uncertain. The germline V and J ends were trimmed by 4 bases and 4 bases, with 4 bases remaining between them. The CDR3 consists of 11 residues. Germline V CDR1 and CDR2: SGHAT, FQNNGV. The CDR3 reads CASSSSTEAFF. The CDR3 DNA is TGTGCCAGCAGCTCATCCACTGAAGCTTTCTTT.

The J gene is TRBJ2-7, the V gene TRBV19; the match to TRBD1 covers 8 bases. The V and J ends lost 4 bases and 7 bases, in that order; junction bases with no gene match: 9. The CDR3 is made up of 14 amino acids. Per the germline V gene, CDR1 is LNHDA and CDR2 is SQIVND (reference sequence). CDR3: CASSTGGTLGEQYF. As DNA, the CDR3 is TGTGCCAGTAGTACAGGGGGCACTCTTGGGGAGCAGTACTTC.

The chain employs TRBV7-2 and TRBJ1-1; TRBD1 matches 9 bases. This CDR3 has 14 residues. V lost 3 bases to trimming and J lost 5 bases; unmatched junction nucleotides: 4. CDR1 is SGHTA and CDR2 is FQGNSA in the germline V gene. For the CDR3, the DNA is TGTGCCAGCAGCTTCGGGACAGGGTTGACTGAAGCTTTCTTT. Translated: CASSFGTGLTEAFF.

This clone was observed a few times. This rearrangement joins TRBV7-2 to TRBJ2-5; the match to TRBD1 covers 9 bases. Trimming removed 1 base from V and 5 bases from J; junction bases left unmatched: 2. This CDR3 has 14 residues. From germline, CDR1 is SGHTA and CDR2 FQGNSA. The CDR3 DNA sequence: TGTGCCAGCAGCTTAGTAGGACAGGGGGAGACCCAGTACTTC. Translation gives CASSLVGQGETQYF.